In its sample, the clone carrying this T cell receptor (beta chain) was seen once. The germline V gene has CDR1 SGHVS and CDR2 FNYEAQ. V was pared by 1 base and J by 6 bases, with 2 bases of the junction left unmatched. The CDR3 sequence is 13 residues long. Only in-frame clones appear in the TCRdb table, and some are missing; sequencing was by immunoSEQ multiplex PCR. This sample has approximately 44,000 clones, with roughly nine tenths found just once. The data belong to a study of OX40 agonist ivuxolimab in advanced cancers. This clonotype was sampled from an adult with an advanced solid tumor such as melanoma, head and neck, liver or kidney cancer. The genes are TRBV7-6 and TRBJ2-5; TRBD1 agrees at 7 bases. The sample consisted of CD4+ or CD8+ T cells sorted from blood, taken in a trial of the OX40 agonist ivuxolimab. CDR3 residues: CASSLGQGKTQYF. In DNA, the CDR3 is TGTGCCAGCAGCTTAGGACAGGGAAAGACCCAGTACTTC.